The rows below give T cell receptor beta chains drawn from one sample of a study of glioma-infiltrating T cells after dendritic cell vaccination. The data were produced by immunoSEQ multiplex PCR, yet TCRdb's version contains in-frame clones alone and is incomplete. Among 90,000 or so clones listed, about 83% were seen once. The source was blood, collected before dendritic cell vaccination. Receptors originate from a human donor with glioblastoma. The CDR3 runs from the conserved cysteine through the conserved F or W. D genes are given only for firm matches.

TRBJ1-6 | TRBV11-2 | TRBD1 | CASSSLDRGLSTLHF | TGTGCCAGCAGCTCATTAGACAGGGGGCTCTCCACCCTCCACTTT
TRBJ2-7 | TRBV11-1 | . | CASSLDPSKYEQYF | TGTGCCAGCAGCTTAGACCCTAGCAAGTACGAGCAGTACTTC
TRBJ2-7 | TRBV11-1 | TRBD2 | CASSYGLAGGPAYEQYF | TGTGCCAGCAGCTACGGACTAGCGGGAGGGCCAGCCTACGAGCAGTACTTC
TRBJ2-2 | TRBV2 | TRBD2 | CASSVWTSGTVGGELFF | TGTGCCAGCAGTGTTTGGACTAGCGGGACGGTTGGCGGGGAGCTGTTTTTT
TRBJ2-2 | TRBV4-2 | TRBD2 | CASSQETSGVAGELFF | TGTGCCAGCAGCCAAGAAACTAGCGGGGTGGCCGGGGAGCTGTTTTTT
TRBJ2-7 | TRBV7-9 | TRBD1 | CASSGRTGGAVRF | TGTGCCAGCAGCGGGAGGACAGGGGGCGCGGTGCGATTC
TRBJ2-1 | TRBV4-3 | . | CASSSSLDNEQFF | TGCGCCAGCAGCTCGTCACTTGACAATGAGCAGTTCTTC
TRBJ2-4 | TRBV5-6 | . | CASSLGSLWEIQYF | TGTGCCAGCAGCTTGGGGAGCCTCTGGGAGATTCAGTACTTC
TRBJ2-2 | TRBV2 | TRBD1 | CASNSGTGWAGELFF | TGTGCCAGCAACTCCGGGACAGGGTGGGCCGGGGAGCTGTTTTTT
TRBJ2-3 | TRBV12-5 | TRBD2 | CASGFGVAGEADTQYF | TGTGCTAGTGGCTTCGGGGTGGCGGGGGAGGCAGATACGCAGTATTTT
TRBJ1-6 | TRBV2 | TRBD1 | CASSEQGGQTNSPLHF | TGTGCCAGCAGTGAACAAGGGGGACAGACCAATTCACCCCTCCACTTT
TRBJ1-1 | TRBV6-5 | . | CASTRDRGAEAFF | TGTGCCAGCACGCGAGACCGTGGAGCTGAAGCTTTCTTT
TRBJ2-2 | TRBV30 | TRBD2 | CAWSASPATSGMTNTGELFF | TGTGCCTGGAGTGCCTCGCCCGCAACTAGCGGGATGACAAACACCGGGGAGCTGTTTTTT
TRBJ2-3 | TRBV2 | . | CASKYSRGSPGDTQYF | TGTGCCAGCAAATACTCTCGGGGATCCCCAGGAGATACGCAGTATTTT
TRBJ2-3 | TRBV6-1 | . | CASRTSSTDTQYF | TGTGCCTCGAGGACATCTAGCACAGATACGCAGTATTTT
TRBJ2-5 | TRBV4-2 | TRBD2 | CASSQGGSGVKETQYF | TGTGCCAGCAGCCAAGGAGGTAGCGGGGTTAAAGAGACCCAGTACTTC
TRBJ2-7 | TRBV12-5 | TRBD1 | CASLRDRGHEQYF | TGTGCTTCCCTCCGGGACAGGGGGCATGAGCAGTACTTC